Listed below are T cell receptor beta chains from one sample, sequenced in a study of CD8+ T cells in alopecia areata. Sequencing was performed with immunoSEQ multiplex PCR; in TCRdb, only in-frame clones are kept and a portion is missing. Of about 130,000 clones in the sample, roughly 50% were seen once. The material was CD8+ T cells sorted from blood, obtained at week 4, from a patient treated with tofacitinib. These receptor sequences come from a human donor with alopecia areata. Both conserved end residues are part of each CDR3. D genes are given only for firm matches. Only part of the rows carry a size: once, few, many, or a class if the clone is expanded.

-,TRBJ2-4,TRBV7-9,-,TGTGCCAGCAGCCGACCCGGGGGCTCGGGAAACATTCAGTACTTC,CASSRPGGSGNIQYF
TRBD1,TRBJ2-1,TRBV7-9,-,TGTGCCAGCAGCTTACTACAGGGGCCCTACAATGAGCAGTTCTTC,CASSLLQGPYNEQFF
TRBD2,TRBJ2-5,TRBV6-5,-,TGTGCCAGCAGAGAAAGCGGGGGTGAGACCCAGTACTTC,CASRESGGETQYF
-,TRBJ2-4,TRBV18,-,TGTGCCAGCTCACCATACCAGCGAGCCAAAAACATTCAGTACTTC,CASSPYQRAKNIQYF
-,TRBJ2-4,TRBV7-9,-,TGTGCCAGCAGCCCCTGGGACGAGCTAGCCAAAAACATTCAGTACTTC,CASSPWDELAKNIQYF
-,TRBJ1-1,TRBV6-6,-,TGTGCCAGCAGTGGATTCAGGGGATCCTGGACTGAAGCTTTCTTT,CASSGFRGSWTEAFF
TRBD2,TRBJ2-5,TRBV30,-,TGTGCCTGGAAGGCGGTAGCGGGCCTGTGGGAGACCCAGTACTTC,CAWKAVAGLWETQYF
-,TRBJ1-6,TRBV4-3,few,TGCGCCAGCAGCCAAGGGGGATGGGATAATTCACCCCTCCACTTT,CASSQGGWDNSPLHF
TRBD1,TRBJ2-5,TRBV10-3,-,TGTGCCATCAGTGAACCCACAGGGGGGCGGGAGACCCAGTACTTC,CAISEPTGGRETQYF
-,TRBJ1-1,TRBV29-1,few,TGCAGCGGGGGGATGGGAACTGAAGCTTTCTTT,CSGGMGTEAFF
TRBD1,TRBJ1-1,TRBV30,few,TGTGCCTGGAGTGTGGTGACAGGGTGGCCTGAAGCTTTCTTT,CAWSVVTGWPEAFF
-,TRBJ2-5,TRBV30,-,TGTGCCTGGAGTACTCAGGGGCAAGAGACCCAGTACTTC,CAWSTQGQETQYF
-,TRBJ2-7,TRBV13,-,TGTGCCAGCAGCTTAGAGGCGACGGACGAGCAGTACTTC,CASSLEATDEQYF
-,TRBJ1-1,TRBV7-6,few,TGTGCCAGCAGCTTCAAAGGGAGCACTGAAGCTTTCTTT,CASSFKGSTEAFF
-,TRBJ2-7,TRBV5-1,-,TGCGCCAGCAGCTTGATCCCCCCGACAGGACCCTCCGGCGAGCAGTACTTC,CASSLIPPTGPSGEQYF
-,TRBJ2-7,TRBV7-8,-,TGTGCCAGCAGCTTACTGGGTAGCTCCTACGAGCAGTACTTC,CASSLLGSSYEQYF
-,TRBJ1-1,TRBV7-9,-,TGTGCCAGCAGCCGTTTTGGGGAAATGGAGAACACTGAAGCTTTCTTT,CASSRFGEMENTEAFF
-,TRBJ1-2,TRBV30,-,TGTGCCTGGAGTGTAGAAGGGGCATATGGCTACACCTTC,CAWSVEGAYGYTF
TRBD2,TRBJ2-2,TRBV12-5,few,TGTGCTAGTGGTTGGAGACTAGCGGGGACGAACACCGGGGAGCTGTTTTTT,CASGWRLAGTNTGELFF
TRBD2,TRBJ2-2,TRBV19,few,TGTGCCAGTTCTTTAGCGGGGTACACCGGGGAGCTGTTTTTT,CASSLAGYTGELFF
TRBD2,TRBJ2-3,TRBV5-6,-,TGTGCCAGCAGCCCGCCCGGGACTAGCGGCACAGATACGCAGTATTTT,CASSPPGTSGTDTQYF
-,TRBJ1-5,TRBV12-5,-,TGTGCTAGTGGTTTCTTACGGGGAAGGAATAGCAATCAGCCCCAGCATTTT,CASGFLRGRNSNQPQHF
-,TRBJ2-1,TRBV5-4,-,TGTGCCAGCAGCTTGGCGAGTCTTTACAATGAGCAGTTCTTC,CASSLASLYNEQFF
-,TRBJ1-1,TRBV5-1,-,TGCGCCAGCAGCTTTTATAGCCTGGGGAACACTGAAGCTTTCTTT,CASSFYSLGNTEAFF
-,TRBJ1-4,TRBV4-1,-,TGCGCCAGCAGCCAAGATTGGACCCCTAATGAAAAACTGTTTTTT,CASSQDWTPNEKLFF
-,TRBJ2-3,TRBV9,-,TGTGCCAGCAGCGTAGAGTGGGGGACTGACGGAGATACGCAGTATTTT,CASSVEWGTDGDTQYF
-,TRBJ2-3,TRBV7-6,few,TGTGCCAGCAGCGCCTCTAGCAAAAGCACAGATACGCAGTATTTT,CASSASSKSTDTQYF
-,TRBJ1-1,TRBV27,-,TGTGCCAGCAGTTTGCAGGAGGACACTGAAGCTTTCTTT,CASSLQEDTEAFF
-,TRBJ2-1,TRBV27,-,TGTGCCAGCAGTCCCGACACCTACAATGAGCAGTTCTTC,CASSPDTYNEQFF